Given below is one T cell receptor beta chain in context. Nashville, Tennessee was home to all donors, each a Caucasian adult. These data come from a study of shared clonotypes between healthy human individuals. Study background: For every donor, three CD4 naive, three CD4 memory, two CD8 naive and one CD8 memory plates were used.

For sorted subsets, roughly 210 ng DNA per replicate equaled about 27,000 T cell genomes. Clones were sequenced by immunoSEQ multiplex PCR, and TCRdb holds only the in-frame ones, with some missing. The sample has 2 million to 2.5 million clones, 80% to 95% seen once; the top ten hold 0.37%. The specimen sequenced was naive CD4+ T cells from PBMCs. Stated subset: CD45RA+ positively selected. The clonotype comes from a man in his late teens or twenties in good health. Some clones in this sample may be carry-over from other donors' samples.

The CDR3 is CASSFSSETQYF. CDR3 sequence (DNA): TGTGCCAGCAGCTTTTCTTCAGAGACCCAGTACTTC. The rearrangement uses TRBV7-9 and TRBJ2-5; D remains unclear. Per germline, CDR1 SEHNR and CDR2 FQNEAQ (reference sequence). V was clipped by 3 bases and J by 4 bases, with 6 bases between them. The CDR3 covers 12 residues.